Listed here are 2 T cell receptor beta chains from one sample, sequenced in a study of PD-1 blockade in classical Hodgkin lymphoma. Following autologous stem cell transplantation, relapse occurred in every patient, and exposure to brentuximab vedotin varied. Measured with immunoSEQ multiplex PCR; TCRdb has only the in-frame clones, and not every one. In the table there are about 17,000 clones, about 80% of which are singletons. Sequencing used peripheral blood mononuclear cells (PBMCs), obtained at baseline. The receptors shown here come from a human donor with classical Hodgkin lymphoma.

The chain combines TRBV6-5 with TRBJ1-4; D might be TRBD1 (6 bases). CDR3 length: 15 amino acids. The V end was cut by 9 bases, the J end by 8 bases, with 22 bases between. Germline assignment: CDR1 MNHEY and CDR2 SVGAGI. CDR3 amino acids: CASSTGLGAREKLFF. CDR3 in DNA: TGTGCCAGTTCGACAGGTCTAGGGGCCAGGGAAAAACTGTTTTTT.

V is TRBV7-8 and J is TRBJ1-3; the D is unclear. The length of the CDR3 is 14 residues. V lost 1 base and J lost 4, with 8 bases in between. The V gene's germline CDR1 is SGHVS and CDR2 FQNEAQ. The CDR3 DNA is TGTGCCAGCAGCTTAGGGGGTGCAGGAAACACCATATATTTT. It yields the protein CASSLGGAGNTIYF. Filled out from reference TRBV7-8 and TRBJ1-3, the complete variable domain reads GAGVSQSPRYKVAKRGQDVALRCDPISGHVSLFWYQQALGQGPEFLTYFQNEAQLDKSGLPSDRFFAERPEGSVSTLKIQRTQQEDSAVYLCASSLGGAGNTIYFGEGSWLTVV.